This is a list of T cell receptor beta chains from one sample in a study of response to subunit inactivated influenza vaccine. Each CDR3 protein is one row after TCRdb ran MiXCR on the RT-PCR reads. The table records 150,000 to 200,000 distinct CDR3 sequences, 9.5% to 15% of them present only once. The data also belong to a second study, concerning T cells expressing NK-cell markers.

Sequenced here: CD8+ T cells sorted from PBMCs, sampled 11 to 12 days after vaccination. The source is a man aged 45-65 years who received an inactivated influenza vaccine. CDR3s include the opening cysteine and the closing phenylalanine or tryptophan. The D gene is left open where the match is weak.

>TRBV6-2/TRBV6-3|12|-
CASRTRADTQYF
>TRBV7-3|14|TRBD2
CASSLLAGAGEQFF
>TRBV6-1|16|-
CASSIIKVALDQPQHF
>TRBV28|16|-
CASSLSPGRVAYEQYF
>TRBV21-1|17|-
CASSETSPDRGLYEQYF
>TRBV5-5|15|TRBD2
CASRREGLPGETQYF
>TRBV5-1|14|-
CASSHSSSYYEQYF
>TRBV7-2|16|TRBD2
CASSLEGTIAGNEQFF
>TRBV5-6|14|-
CASSLGGNQETQYF
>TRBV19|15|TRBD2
CASSSGLASSYEQYF
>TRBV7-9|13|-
CASSPEETDTQYF
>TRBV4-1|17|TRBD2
CASSTTSGLTHTGELFF
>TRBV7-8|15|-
CASSFYGENTGELFF
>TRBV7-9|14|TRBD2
CASSLSGGIHEQYF
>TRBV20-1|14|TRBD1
CSAAGTEAKNIQYF
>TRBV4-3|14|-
CASSQVLGAYGYTF
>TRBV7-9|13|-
CASDGHFQETQYF
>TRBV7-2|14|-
CASSLAGGTYEQYF
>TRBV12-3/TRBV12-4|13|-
CASSPYLGDTQYF
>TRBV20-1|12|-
CSASGPDYGYTF
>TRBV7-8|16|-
CASSLGGGGGNQPQHF
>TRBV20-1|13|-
CAQTEQSYNEQFF
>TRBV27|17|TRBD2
CASSSLAGALLRNEQFF